There are many counts of the clone carrying this T cell receptor beta chain. Its antigen remains unidentified. The time point was: persistent/refractory GD, antithyroid drugs over 5 years with positive TRAb. The TCR library was made from RNA extracted from PBMCs. The patient group derived from an endocrinology department in Xi'an, China. V lost 3 bases, J lost 4 bases, and 3 bases stayed unmatched. The CDR3 spans 16 residues. The data belong to a study of regulatory T cells in long-lasting Graves disease. As for the study in general: Persistence in Graves' disease required over 5 years of antithyroid drugs plus positive TSH receptor antibodies.

Arm-PCR with iRepertoire HTBI primers amplified the CDR3 regions for these TCR beta libraries. One entry per CDR3 protein, called by TCRdb with MiXCR from the multiplex PCR reads. The sample holds fewer than 550,000 distinct CDR3 sequences, under 25% seen once. Study-level results: Persistent disease preferred TRBV28, TRBJ1-2 and TRBJ2-5; new disease, TRBV20-1 and TRBJ2-1.

Sequences were derived from peripheral blood mononuclear cells (PBMCs), sampled when the disease was refractory, from a patient treated with antithyroid drugs. The TCR was taken from a female donor with Graves disease. J is TRBJ2-5 and V is TRBV12-3 or TRBV12-4; 15 positions match TRBD2. This CDR3 is CASSFLGLAGGETQYF. CDR3 in DNA: TGTGCCAGCAGTTTCTTGGGACTAGCGGGAGGAGAGACCCAGTACTTC.